This is a list of T cell receptor beta chains from one sample in a study of blood T cell repertoires in COVID-19. Generated by immunoSEQ multiplex PCR, the TCRdb table keeps only in-frame clones and is missing some. The sample lists about 240,000 clones; around 90% were seen once. The source material was PBMCs or T cells enriched from blood (not recorded which). These receptor sequences come from a woman between 25 and 40 years old with acute COVID-19. Each CDR3 is given without its conserved first and last residue.

cdr3_aa j_call v_call
ASSTHSGTGNEKLF TRBJ1-4 TRBV4-1
ASSQVAGGADTQY TRBJ2-3 TRBV27
ASSKGLGADTQY TRBJ2-3 TRBV18
ASSREQGAREKLF TRBJ1-4 TRBV5-6
ASSQDRTSDEQY TRBJ2-7 TRBV4-2
ASSPGTGVINGYT TRBJ1-2 TRBV4-3
ASSVTGNTGELF TRBJ2-2 TRBV5-1
ASSPRRGGDEKLF TRBJ1-4 TRBV6-5
ASSLASGGRHNEQF TRBJ2-1 TRBV7-9
ASSYSNEQY TRBJ2-7 TRBV6-2/TRBV6-3
ASSYLADGNEKLF TRBJ1-4 TRBV6-5
ASSSGLSYEQY TRBJ2-7 TRBV5-5
ATSRAQGRSTEAF TRBJ1-1 TRBV15
ASSYDRGTEAF TRBJ1-1 TRBV6-2/TRBV6-3
ASSRPGTAANYGYT TRBJ1-2 TRBV19
ASSPQGNTEAF TRBJ1-1 TRBV7-9
ASSVGPDGGSSYT TRBJ1-2 TRBV5-1
ASSLDREAYEQY TRBJ2-7 TRBV6-2/TRBV6-3
ASSLERTQETQY TRBJ2-5 TRBV7-2
ASRGGPGNEQF TRBJ2-1 TRBV6-5
ASSELPGRQPQH TRBJ1-5 TRBV2
ASRAPTGWYNEQF TRBJ2-1 TRBV2
ASTRDLFEAF TRBJ1-1 TRBV28
ASSSTGYEQY TRBJ2-7 TRBV5-1
ASSVQPPWSGEETQY TRBJ2-5 TRBV6-1
ASSSYNQPQH TRBJ1-5 TRBV19
ASSIKGSGQETQY TRBJ2-5 TRBV19
ASSFRGSKEEKLF TRBJ1-4 TRBV11-2
AWSGFRDRGHQETQY TRBJ2-5 TRBV30
ASSYVGDTTDTQY TRBJ2-3 TRBV6-2/TRBV6-3
ASSPGTATNEKLF TRBJ1-4 TRBV19
ASSLDGGAENTEAF TRBJ1-1 TRBV5-5
ASSPDGEETQY TRBJ2-5 TRBV19